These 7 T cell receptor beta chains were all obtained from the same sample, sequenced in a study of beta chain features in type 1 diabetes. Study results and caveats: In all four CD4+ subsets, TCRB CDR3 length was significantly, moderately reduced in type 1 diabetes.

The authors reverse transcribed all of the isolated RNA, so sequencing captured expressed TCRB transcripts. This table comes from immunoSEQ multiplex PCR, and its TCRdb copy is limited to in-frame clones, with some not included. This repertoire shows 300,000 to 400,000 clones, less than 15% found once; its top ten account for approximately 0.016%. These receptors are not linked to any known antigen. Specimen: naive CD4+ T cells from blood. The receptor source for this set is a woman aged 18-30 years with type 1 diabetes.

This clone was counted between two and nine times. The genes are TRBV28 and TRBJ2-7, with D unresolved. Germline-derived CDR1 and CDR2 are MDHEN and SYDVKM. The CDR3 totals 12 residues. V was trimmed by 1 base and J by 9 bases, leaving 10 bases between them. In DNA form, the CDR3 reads TGTGCCAGCAGTTTATCACCTACGGGGCAGTACTTC. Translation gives CASSLSPTGQYF.

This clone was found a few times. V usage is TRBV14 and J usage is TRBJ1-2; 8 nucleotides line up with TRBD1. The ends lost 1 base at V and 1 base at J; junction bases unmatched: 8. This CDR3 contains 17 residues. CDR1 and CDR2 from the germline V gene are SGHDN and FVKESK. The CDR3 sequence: CASSQGTGGLDNYGYTF. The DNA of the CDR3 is TGTGCCAGCAGCCAAGGCACAGGGGGACTGGATAACTATGGCTACACCTTC.

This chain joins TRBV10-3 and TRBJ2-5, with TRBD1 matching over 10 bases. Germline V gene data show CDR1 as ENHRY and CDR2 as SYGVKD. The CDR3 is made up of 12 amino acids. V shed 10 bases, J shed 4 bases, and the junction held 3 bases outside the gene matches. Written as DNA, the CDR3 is TGTGCCACCGGGACAGGGGCAGAGACCCAGTACTTC. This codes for CATGTGAETQYF.

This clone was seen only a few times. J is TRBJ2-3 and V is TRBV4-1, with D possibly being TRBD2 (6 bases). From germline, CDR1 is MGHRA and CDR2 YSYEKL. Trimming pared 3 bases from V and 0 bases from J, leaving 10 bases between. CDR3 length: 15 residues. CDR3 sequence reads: CASSHISGSTDTQYF. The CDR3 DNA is TGCGCCAGCAGCCATATTAGCGGCAGCACAGATACGCAGTATTTT.

The CDR3 DNA is TGTGCCAGCTCACCCCAGAAACAGGGAAGGGGGACCTACAATGAGCAGTTCTTC. Protein sequence: CASSPQKQGRGTYNEQFF. The rearrangement links TRBV18 to TRBJ2-1; a possible D gene is TRBD1 (6 bases). Trimming took off 3 bases at V and 2 bases at J, with 20 bases between the two ends. The CDR3 spans 18 residues. Germline V gene data show CDR1 as KGHSH and CDR2 as LQKENI.

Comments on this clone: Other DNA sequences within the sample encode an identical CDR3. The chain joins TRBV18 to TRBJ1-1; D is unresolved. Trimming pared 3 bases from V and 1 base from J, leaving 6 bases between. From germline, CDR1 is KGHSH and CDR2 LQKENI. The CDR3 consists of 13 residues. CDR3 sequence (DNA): TGTGCCAGCTCACCGACGGGGAACACTGAAGCTTTCTTT. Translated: CASSPTGNTEAFF.

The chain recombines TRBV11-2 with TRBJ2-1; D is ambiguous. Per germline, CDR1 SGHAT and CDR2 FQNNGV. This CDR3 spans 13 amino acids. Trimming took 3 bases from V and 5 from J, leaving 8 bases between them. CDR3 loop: CASSFRRHNEQFF. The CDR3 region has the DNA TGTGCCAGCAGCTTTAGGCGGCACAATGAGCAGTTCTTC.